Below are 18 T cell receptor beta chains sequenced from a single sample in a study of blood T cell repertoires in COVID-19. Clones were read by immunoSEQ multiplex PCR, and TCRdb kept only the in-frame ones, dropping some. Of 150,000 to 200,000 clones listed, 80% to 90% are singletons. The sequencing sample was made of peripheral blood. The receptor source for this set is a man aged 18 to 29 who had recovered from COVID-19.

V and J are TRBV12-5 and TRBJ2-1; 11 bases agree with TRBD2. This CDR3 region has 15 residues. CDR1 and CDR2 from the germline V gene are LGHNT and FRNRAP. The V segment lost 5 bases and the J segment 3 bases; nucleotides outside the gene matches: 3. The CDR3 region is CASGATSGVYNEQFF. The CDR3, as DNA: TGTGCTAGTGGTGCGACTAGCGGGGTCTACAATGAGCAGTTCTTC. Variable domain in full (rest from reference TRBV12-5 and TRBJ2-1): DARVTQTPRHKVTEMGQEVTMRCQPILGHNTVFWYRQTMMQGLELLAYFRNRAPLDDSGMPKDRFSAEMPDATLATLKIQPSEPRDSAVYFCASGATSGVYNEQFFGPGTRLTVL.

The gene calls are TRBV24-1 and TRBJ2-1, with 9 bases matching TRBD1. V was clipped by 3 bases and J by 6 bases; unmatched bases: 8. The V gene's germline CDR1 is KGHDR and CDR2 SFDVKD. This CDR3 has 16 residues. This CDR3 is CATSDAAGQGTNEQFF. The DNA of the CDR3 is TGTGCCACCAGTGATGCCGCGGGACAGGGAACCAATGAGCAGTTCTTC.

The V and J genes are TRBV6-2 or TRBV6-3 and TRBJ1-6; D gene unclear. The CDR3 spans 15 residues. Germline V gene lookup returns CDR1 MNHEY and CDR2 SVGEGT. V lost 3 bases and J 6 bases, leaving 12 bases between the germline ends. CDR3 bases: TGTGCCAGCAGTTATGGAGTTTTGAGTAATTCACCCCTCCACTTT. Protein sequence: CASSYGVLSNSPLHF.

This sequence joins TRBV19 and TRBJ1-1; a weak D match, TRBD1 (6 bases). Trimming removed 7 bases from V and 6 bases from J, with 21 bases in between. From germline, CDR1 is LNHDA and CDR2 SQIVND (reference sequence). CDR3 length: 15 amino acids. The CDR3 loop reads CASKGGGTLPAEAFF. The CDR3 coding sequence is TGTGCCAGTAAGGGGGGAGGGACACTTCCCGCTGAAGCTTTCTTT.

The chain combines TRBV9 with TRBJ2-1, with D possibly being TRBD2 (6 bases). In germline, CDR1 is SGDLS, CDR2 YYNGEE. V dropped 6 bases and J dropped 6 bases, with 16 bases sitting between them. The CDR3 spans 14 residues. CDR3 in amino acids: CASNRDSPANEQFF. The CDR3, as DNA: TGTGCCAGCAACCGGGACTCACCGGCCAATGAGCAGTTCTTC.

There are many counts of this clone. V usage is TRBV7-2 and J usage is TRBJ2-5, with D perhaps matching TRBD1 (7 bases). V gave up 7 bases and J gave up 5 bases, with 11 bases separating them. Germline lookup yields CDR1 SGHTA and CDR2 FQGNSA. This CDR3 is built from 12 residues. CDR3 sequence (DNA): TGTGCCAGCACCCCAGGGGGGGAGACCCAGTACTTC. Protein: CASTPGGETQYF. Complete variable domain (other parts from reference TRBV7-2 and TRBJ2-5): GAGVSQSPSNKVTEKGKDVELRCDPISGHTALYWYRQSLGQGLEFLIYFQGNSAPDKSGLPSDRFSAERTGGSVSTLTIQRTQQEDSAVYLCASTPGGETQYFGPGTRLLVL.

Turning to this clone: In the same sample, other DNA sequences code for this CDR3. The gene calls are TRBV7-2 and TRBJ1-6; unclear D gene. V was shortened by 5 bases and J by 7 bases, with 15 bases between the two germline ends. Germline CDR1 SGHTA, CDR2 FQGNSA. This CDR3 region has 15 residues. CDR3 in amino acids: CASSLGSGLNSPLHF. CDR3 DNA: TGTGCCAGCAGCCTAGGTTCAGGACTAAATTCACCCCTCCACTTT.

The chain uses TRBV7-9 and TRBJ2-1, with TRBD2 matching over 7 bases. There are 16 residues in the CDR3. The germline gives CDR1 SEHNR, CDR2 FQNEAQ (reference sequence). V was clipped by 0 bases and J by 13 bases; unmatched bases: 15. The CDR3 loop reads CASSLAGQAGRGSQFF. CDR3 in DNA: TGTGCCAGCAGCTTAGCGGGGCAGGCTGGTCGCGGGAGCCAGTTCTTC.

This clone was detected once. This chain links TRBV6-2 or TRBV6-3 with TRBJ1-5; the match to TRBD1 covers 9 bases. Looked up from germline, CDR1 is MNHEY and CDR2 is SVGEGT. The CDR3 has 18 amino acids. V lost 2 bases, J lost 3 bases, and 11 bases stayed unmatched. CDR3 DNA sequence: TGTGCCAGCAGTTACCCCATCCCAGGGACAGGGCCCAATCAGCCCCAGCATTTT. Translation: CASSYPIPGTGPNQPQHF.

This chain connects TRBV9 to TRBJ1-1, with no clear D. The V end lost 4 bases, the J end lost 3 bases, and 7 bases lay between the germline ends. Germline V gene data show CDR1 as SGDLS and CDR2 as YYNGEE. This CDR3 comprises 12 residues. As DNA, the CDR3 is TGTGCCAGCAGCCCGGGTGACACTGAAGCTTTCTTT. This sequence encodes CASSPGDTEAFF.

The rearrangement joins TRBV5-1 to TRBJ2-7; the D is unclear. The CDR3 contains 15 residues. V lost 6 bases and J 6 bases, leaving 22 bases between the germline ends. Germline values: CDR1 SGHRS, CDR2 YFSETQ. DNA for the CDR3: TGCGCCAGCACACCTTCCGGCGACACCATCCCCGAGCAGTACTTC. Translating it yields CASTPSGDTIPEQYF.

Here the CDR3 reads CASSLVGGAAYNEQFF. DNA for the CDR3: TGCGCCAGCAGCTTGGTCGGGGGGGCTGCCTACAATGAGCAGTTCTTC. The V call is TRBV5-1, the J call TRBJ2-1; TRBD2 aligns across 8 bases. The junction had 4 bases not matched to a gene; V was cut back by 0 bases and J by 2 bases. CDR3 size: 16 residues. Germline V gene lookup returns CDR1 SGHRS and CDR2 YFSETQ.

This chain links TRBV10-3 with TRBJ2-3; D not resolved. V lost 4 bases and J lost 0, with 11 bases in between. The CDR3 is made up of 15 amino acids. Germline V gene data show CDR1 as ENHRY and CDR2 as SYGVKD. The CDR3 nucleotides are TGTGCCATCAGTGTTTCCTCCACTAGCACAGATACGCAGTATTTT. As protein: CAISVSSTSTDTQYF.

The count of this clone is one. The chain links TRBV6-5 to TRBJ1-2; 8 positions match TRBD1. The ends lost 4 bases at V and 4 bases at J; junction bases unmatched: 2. The CDR3 spans 13 residues. The V gene's germline CDR1 is MNHEY and CDR2 SVGAGI. CDR3 sequence reads: CASSSGGSYGYTF. The CDR3 DNA reads as TGTGCCAGCAGTTCAGGGGGCTCCTATGGCTACACCTTC.

The chain links TRBV6-5 to TRBJ2-6; possibly TRBD2 for D (5 bases). CDR1 MNHEY and CDR2 SVGAGI come from the germline V gene. This CDR3 has 15 amino acids. Trimming removed 2 bases at V and 2 bases at J, with 7 bases between. The CDR3 is CASSYGGPGANVLTF. DNA for the CDR3: TGTGCCAGCAGTTACGGCGGGCCTGGGGCCAACGTCCTGACTTTC.

V gene TRBV10-3 combines with J gene TRBJ2-7, with 8 bases aligning to TRBD2. Germline CDR1 reads ENHRY; CDR2 reads SYGVKD. V trimming: 10 bases; J trimming: 4 bases; junction bases outside the gene matches: 9. This CDR3 has 13 residues. CDR3 region: CATTGTSNYEQYF. The CDR3 region has the DNA TGTGCCACAACCGGGACTAGTAATTACGAGCAGTACTTC.

The chain combines TRBV3-1 (or the pseudogene TRBV3-2) with TRBJ2-1; the D gene is possibly TRBD2 (5 bases). Germline-derived CDR1 and CDR2 are LGHDT and YNNKEL (reference sequence). V was cut by 0 bases and J by 7 bases, with 7 bases left in between. This CDR3 spans 13 amino acids. This chain's CDR3 is CASSQDSGNEQFF. CDR3 DNA: TGTGCCAGCAGCCAAGACAGCGGAAATGAGCAGTTCTTC.

The J gene is TRBJ2-5, the V gene TRBV3-1 (or the pseudogene TRBV3-2); 7 nucleotides align to TRBD1. V lost 4 bases and J lost 6; bases outside the gene matches: 17. The CDR3 has 17 residues. Per the germline V gene, CDR1 is LGHDT and CDR2 is YNNKEL (reference sequence). The CDR3 protein is CASSPSQGDPRLKTQYF. The CDR3, as DNA: TGTGCCAGCAGCCCATCGCAGGGGGATCCCCGTTTAAAGACCCAGTACTTC.